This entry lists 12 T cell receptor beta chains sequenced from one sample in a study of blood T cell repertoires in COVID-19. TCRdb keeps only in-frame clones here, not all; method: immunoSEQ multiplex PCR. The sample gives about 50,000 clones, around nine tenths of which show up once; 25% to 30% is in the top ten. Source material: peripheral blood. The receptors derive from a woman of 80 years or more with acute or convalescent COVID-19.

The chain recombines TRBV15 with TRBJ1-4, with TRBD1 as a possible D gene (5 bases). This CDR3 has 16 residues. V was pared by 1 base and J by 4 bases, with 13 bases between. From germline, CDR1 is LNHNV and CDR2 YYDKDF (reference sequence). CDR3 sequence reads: CATSRALTGVNEKLFF. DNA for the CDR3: TGTGCCACCAGCAGAGCCTTAACGGGGGTTAATGAAAAACTGTTTTTT.

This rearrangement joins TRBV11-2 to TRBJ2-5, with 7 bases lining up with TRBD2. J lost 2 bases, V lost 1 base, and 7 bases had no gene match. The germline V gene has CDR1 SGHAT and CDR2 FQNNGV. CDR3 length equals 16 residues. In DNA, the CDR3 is TGTGCCAGCAGCTTAGGCCCGGGAGCGGGACAAGAGACCCAGTACTTC. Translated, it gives CASSLGPGAGQETQYF.

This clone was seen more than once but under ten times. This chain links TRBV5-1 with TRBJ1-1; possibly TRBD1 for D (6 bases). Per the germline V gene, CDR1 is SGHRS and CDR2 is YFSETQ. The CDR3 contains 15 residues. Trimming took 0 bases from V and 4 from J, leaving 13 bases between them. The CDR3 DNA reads TGCGCCAGCAGCTTGGCGTCAGGGGTGGTCACTGAAGCTTTCTTT. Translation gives CASSLASGVVTEAFF.

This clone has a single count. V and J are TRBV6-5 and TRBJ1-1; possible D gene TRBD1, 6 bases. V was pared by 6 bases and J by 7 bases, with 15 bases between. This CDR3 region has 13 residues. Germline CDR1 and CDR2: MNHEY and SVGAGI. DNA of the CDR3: TGTGCCAGCAGAACGACCGGGACACGTGAAGCTTTCTTT. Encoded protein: CASRTTGTREAFF.

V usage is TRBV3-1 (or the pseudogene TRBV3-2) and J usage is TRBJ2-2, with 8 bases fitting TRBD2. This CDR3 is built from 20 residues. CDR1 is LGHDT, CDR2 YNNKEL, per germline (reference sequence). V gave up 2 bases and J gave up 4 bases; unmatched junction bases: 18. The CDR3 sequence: CASSQYPPGSSGGFTGELFF. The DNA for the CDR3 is TGTGCCAGCAGCCAATATCCGCCTGGTTCCAGCGGGGGTTTCACCGGGGAGCTGTTTTTT.

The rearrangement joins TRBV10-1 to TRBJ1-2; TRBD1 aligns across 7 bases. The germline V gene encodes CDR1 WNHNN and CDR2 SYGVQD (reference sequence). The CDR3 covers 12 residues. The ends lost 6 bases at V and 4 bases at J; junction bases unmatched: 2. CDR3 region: CASSRDSYGYTF. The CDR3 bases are TGCGCCAGCAGCCGGGACAGCTATGGCTACACCTTC.

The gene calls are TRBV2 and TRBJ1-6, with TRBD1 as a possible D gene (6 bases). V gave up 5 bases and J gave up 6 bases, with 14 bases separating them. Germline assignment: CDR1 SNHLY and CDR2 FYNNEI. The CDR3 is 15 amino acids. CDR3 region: CASSPGTRLNSPLHF. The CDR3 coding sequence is TGTGCCAGCAGTCCCGGGACAAGGCTTAATTCACCCCTCCACTTT.

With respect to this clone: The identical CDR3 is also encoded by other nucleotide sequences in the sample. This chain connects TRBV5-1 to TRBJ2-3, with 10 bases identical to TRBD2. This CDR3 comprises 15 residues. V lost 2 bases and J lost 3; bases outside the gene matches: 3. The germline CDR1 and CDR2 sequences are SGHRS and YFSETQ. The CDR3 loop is CASSFTSGATDTQYF. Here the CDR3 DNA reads TGCGCCAGCAGCTTCACTAGCGGGGCGACAGATACGCAGTATTTT.

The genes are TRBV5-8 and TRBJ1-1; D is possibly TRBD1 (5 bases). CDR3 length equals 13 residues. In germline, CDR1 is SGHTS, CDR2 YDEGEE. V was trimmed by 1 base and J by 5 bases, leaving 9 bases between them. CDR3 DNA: TGTGCCAGCAGCTTGAGGGGTTGGACTGAAGCTTTCTTT. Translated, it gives CASSLRGWTEAFF.

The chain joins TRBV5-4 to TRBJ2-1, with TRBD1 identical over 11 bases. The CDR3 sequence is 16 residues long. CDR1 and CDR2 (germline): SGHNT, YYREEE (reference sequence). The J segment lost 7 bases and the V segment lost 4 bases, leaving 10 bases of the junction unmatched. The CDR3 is CASSADRGLGKNEQFF. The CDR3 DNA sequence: TGTGCCAGCAGCGCGGACAGGGGGCTGGGGAAAAATGAGCAGTTCTTC.

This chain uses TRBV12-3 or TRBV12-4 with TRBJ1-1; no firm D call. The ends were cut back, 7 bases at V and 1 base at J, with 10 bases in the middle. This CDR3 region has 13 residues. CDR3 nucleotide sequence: TGTGCCAGCACCCGCGACAAGAACACTGAAGCTTTCTTT. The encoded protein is CASTRDKNTEAFF.

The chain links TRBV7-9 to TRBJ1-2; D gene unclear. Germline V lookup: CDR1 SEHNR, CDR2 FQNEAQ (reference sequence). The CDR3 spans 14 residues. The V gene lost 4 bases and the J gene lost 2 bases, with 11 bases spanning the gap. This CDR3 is CASSSRALNYGYTF. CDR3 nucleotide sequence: TGTGCCAGCAGCTCGAGGGCCTTAAACTATGGCTACACCTTC. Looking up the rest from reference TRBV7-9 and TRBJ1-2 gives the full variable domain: DTGVSQNPRHKITKRGQNVTFRCDPISEHNRLYWYRQTLGQGPEFLTYFQNEAQLEKSRLLSDRFSAERPKGSFSTLEIQRTEQGDSAMYLCASSSRALNYGYTFGSGTRLTVV.